A single sample is the source of the 20 T cell receptor beta chains below, sequenced in a study of radiotherapy plus CTLA-4 blockade in lung cancer. The protocol was immunoSEQ multiplex PCR, while the TCRdb copy is restricted to in-frame clones and leaves out a portion. The sample lists fewer than 50,000 clones; about 86% were seen once. The material sequenced was peripheral blood, taken from a patient treated with radiotherapy plus ipilimumab. The source is a human donor with non-small cell lung cancer whose response to radiotherapy plus ipilimumab could not be evaluated.

The rearrangement links TRBV4-2 to TRBJ1-5; tentatively, D is TRBD1 (5 bases). Germline CDR1 and CDR2: LGHNA and YNFKEQ. This CDR3 is built from 16 residues. V dropped 6 bases and J dropped 0 bases, with 15 bases sitting between them. This CDR3 is CASSSGGRYSNQPQHF. The CDR3 nucleotides are TGTGCCAGCAGTTCGGGGGGGAGGTATAGCAATCAGCCCCAGCATTTT.

A remark on this clone: The identical CDR3 is also encoded by other nucleotide sequences in the sample. This sequence joins TRBV12-5 and TRBJ2-2; a possible D gene is TRBD2 (7 bases). The CDR3 spans 15 residues. The V end lost 3 bases, the J end lost 2 bases, and 10 bases lay between the germline ends. Germline assignment: CDR1 LGHNT and CDR2 FRNRAP. CDR3 DNA sequence: TGTGCTAGTGGTTTAGGGGGGGTCAACACCGGGGAGCTGTTTTTT. The encoded protein is CASGLGGVNTGELFF.

The rearrangement uses TRBV2 and TRBJ2-7, with D possibly being TRBD2 (7 bases). V was cut by 7 bases and J by 0 bases, with 13 bases left in between. Germline CDR1 SNHLY, CDR2 FYNNEI. There are 14 residues in the CDR3. CDR3 in DNA: TGTGCCAGCACCCAAAGGGGGGGCTCCTACGAGCAGTACTTC. The encoded protein is CASTQRGGSYEQYF.

CDR3: CASSPIHTDTQYF. For the CDR3, the DNA is TGTGCCAGCTCACCAATCCACACAGATACGCAGTATTTT. The chain couples TRBV18 to TRBJ2-3, with no clear D. CDR1 and CDR2 (germline): KGHSH, LQKENI. The CDR3 covers 13 residues. V lost 2 bases to trimming and J lost 2 bases, with 5 bases between them.

The chain employs TRBV7-2 and TRBJ1-1; D is uncertain. The V end was cut by 6 bases, the J end by 4 bases, with 12 bases between. The germline CDR1 and CDR2 sequences are SGHTA and FQGNSA. The CDR3 is 13 residues long. The CDR3 reads CASSPRHGTEAFF. Here the CDR3 DNA reads TGTGCCAGCAGTCCAAGACACGGCACTGAAGCTTTCTTT.

The V call is TRBV2, the J call TRBJ1-2, with 8 bases fitting TRBD1. Germline V lookup: CDR1 SNHLY, CDR2 FYNNEI. Trimming at V came to 7 bases and at J to 6 bases, leaving 7 bases not matched to a gene. This CDR3 is 13 amino acids long. CDR3 nucleotide sequence: TGTGCCAGCACGACAGGGGTAAAAAATGGCTACACCTTC. Its protein is CASTTGVKNGYTF.

V gene TRBV23-1 combines with J gene TRBJ2-5, with D possibly being TRBD2 (5 bases). The J call may not be correct, given that the DNA end is closer to TRBJ2-7. TRBV23-1 is recorded as an ORF, its role being uncertain. This CDR3 has 14 amino acids. CDR3 nucleotides: TGCGCCAGCAGCCGGGATCACTTATCCTACGAGCAGTACTTC. Its translation is CASSRDHLSYEQYF.

V and J are TRBV27 and TRBJ2-5, with D perhaps TRBD1 (6 bases). Deletions cut 5 bases from V and 4 bases from J, with 20 bases between. The germline CDR1 and CDR2 sequences are MNHEY and SMNVEV (reference sequence). The CDR3 runs to 16 residues. The DNA for the CDR3 is TGTGCCAGCAGTCAAAATCAGGGGCCGTATCGAGAGACCCAGTACTTC. It translates to CASSQNQGPYRETQYF.

In its sample, this clone was seen once. J is TRBJ1-1 and V is TRBV18; 7 bases are shared with TRBD1. The CDR3 has 15 amino acids. Trimming cost V 2 bases and J 5 bases; bases outside gene matches: 8. Germline loops: CDR1 KGHSH, CDR2 LQKENI. CDR3 sequence (DNA): TGTGCCAGCTCACCAGGGGGAACAGGGGTAACTGAAGCTTTCTTT. Encoded protein: CASSPGGTGVTEAFF.

This clone was observed a single time. The CDR3 bases are TGCGCCAGCAGCTTGGCGGGATTGTCCTACAATGAGCAGTTCTTC. As protein: CASSLAGLSYNEQFF. The chain couples TRBV5-1 to TRBJ2-1, with D possibly being TRBD2 (5 bases). Germline assignment: CDR1 SGHRS and CDR2 YFSETQ. The length of the CDR3 is 15 residues. V lost 0 bases and J lost 1, with 8 bases in between.

This clone turned up a few times. The gene calls are TRBV4-1 and TRBJ2-5; the match to TRBD1 covers 7 bases. V was clipped by 2 bases and J by 2 bases; unmatched bases: 5. Germline-derived CDR1 and CDR2 are MGHRA and YSYEKL. CDR3 length: 15 amino acids. Written as DNA, the CDR3 is TGCGCCAGCAGCCAATCGAGGGGGCAACAAGAGACCCAGTACTTC. Protein: CASSQSRGQQETQYF.

J is TRBJ2-3 and V is TRBV5-1, with 11 bases identical to TRBD2. V dropped 2 bases and J dropped 5; count of bases not matched to a gene: 4. CDR1 is SGHRS and CDR2 is YFSETQ in the germline V gene. CDR3 length equals 15 residues. In DNA form, the CDR3 reads TGCGCCAGCAGCTTCCCTAGCGGGGGGAGAGATACGCAGTATTTT. Translating it yields CASSFPSGGRDTQYF.

This chain uses TRBV7-9 with TRBJ2-2; D possibly corresponds to TRBD1 (6 bases). Between the trimmed V and J ends, which lost 1 base and 3 bases, there was a span of 9 bases. This CDR3 spans 15 amino acids. Germline V gene sequence: CDR1 SEHNR, CDR2 FQNEAQ (reference sequence). CDR3: CASSLGQVDTGELFF. The CDR3 DNA sequence: TGTGCCAGCAGCTTAGGACAGGTGGACACCGGGGAGCTGTTTTTT. The full variable domain, rest sourced from reference TRBV7-9 and TRBJ2-2, is DTGVSQNPRHKITKRGQNVTFRCDPISEHNRLYWYRQTLGQGPEFLTYFQNEAQLEKSRLLSDRFSAERPKGSFSTLEIQRTEQGDSAMYLCASSLGQVDTGELFFGEGSRLTVL.

The rearrangement links TRBV6-1 to TRBJ2-1; weak D call: TRBD2 (6 bases). This CDR3 is built from 18 residues. Germline CDR1 MNHNS, CDR2 SASEGT. V lost 2 bases and J lost 3, with 20 bases in between. The CDR3 sequence: CASSERVRGTGSYNEQFF. In nucleotides, the CDR3 is TGTGCCAGCAGTGAAAGGGTCCGGGGTACCGGGAGCTACAATGAGCAGTTCTTC.

This chain links TRBV11-2 with TRBJ2-7; 11 bases map to TRBD1. The CDR3 runs to 15 residues. The germline V gene encodes CDR1 SGHAT and CDR2 FQNNGV. Trimming at V came to 6 bases and at J to 3 bases, leaving 7 bases not matched to a gene. CDR3 coding DNA: TGTGCCAGCAGTCTGGGACAGGGGGTAGGCTACGAGCAGTACTTC. This codes for CASSLGQGVGYEQYF.

The chain uses TRBV7-9 and TRBJ2-3; 10 nucleotides match TRBD1. The CDR3 runs 15 residues. V shed 5 bases and J 4 bases; nucleotides not matched to a gene: 6. Per the germline V gene, CDR1 is SEHNR and CDR2 is FQNEAQ (reference sequence). CDR3 protein: CASSRLGQGADTQYF. Here the CDR3 DNA reads TGTGCCAGCAGCCGCCTAGGACAGGGGGCAGATACGCAGTATTTT.

The CDR3 spells CASSLDRVSGNTIYF. In DNA, the CDR3 is TGTGCCAGCAGCCTCGACAGGGTTTCTGGAAACACCATATATTTT. The chain combines TRBV11-2 with TRBJ1-3; TRBD1 agrees at 7 bases. Germline lookup yields CDR1 SGHAT and CDR2 FQNNGV. The CDR3 covers 15 residues. Losses at the gene ends were 5 bases for V and 1 base for J; bases not matched to a gene: 5.

The chain has TRBV2 and TRBJ2-7, with 8 nucleotides matching TRBD1. Germline assignment: CDR1 SNHLY and CDR2 FYNNEI. V lost 7 bases, J lost 3 bases, and 5 bases stayed unmatched. This CDR3 spans 13 amino acids. In DNA form, the CDR3 reads TGTGCCAGCAACACAGGGGGAGACTACGAGCAGTACTTC. Translation gives CASNTGGDYEQYF.

The CDR3 coding sequence is TGTGCCAGCAGCCCCAAAGGGCGAGCGGCAAGAAACATTCAGTACTTC. It translates to CASSPKGRAARNIQYF. The chain recombines TRBV7-2 with TRBJ2-4; the D gene is possibly TRBD2 (5 bases). Germline lookup yields CDR1 SGHTA and CDR2 FQGNSA. V was clipped by 5 bases and J by 6 bases, with 20 bases between them. The CDR3 contains 16 residues.

J is TRBJ2-7 and V is TRBV9; 7 nucleotides line up with TRBD2. The CDR3 is 14 residues long. CDR1 and CDR2 (germline): SGDLS, YYNGEE. V shed 4 bases, J shed 2 bases, and the junction held 6 bases outside the gene matches. Here the CDR3 reads CASSPSGAAYEQYF. The CDR3 nucleotides are TGTGCCAGCAGCCCTAGCGGAGCCGCCTACGAGCAGTACTTC.